This TCR beta chain was identified in a study of shared clonotypes between healthy human individuals. This clone has a single count. The sample has other DNA sequences that encode this CDR3 too. CDR3 length: 13 residues. The V and J ends lost 2 bases and 4 bases respectively, with 7 bases between them. Germline V lookup: CDR1 MNHNY, CDR2 SVGAGI (reference sequence). Libraries were prepared by immunoSEQ multiplex PCR; TCRdb keeps only in-frame clonotypes and omits some of them. The sample shows millions of clones, 85% to 95% of them seen only once. The sequenced material came from naive CD4+ T cells from PBMCs. Indicated subset: CD45RA+ positively selected. The rearrangement uses TRBV6-6 and TRBJ2-3; D gene ambiguous. This clonotype was sampled from a man aged 18 to 30 in good health. Some clones in this sample may be carry-over from other donors' samples. CDR3: CASSYSSADTQYF. The CDR3 nucleotides are TGTGCCAGCAGTTACAGCTCGGCAGATACGCAGTATTTT.